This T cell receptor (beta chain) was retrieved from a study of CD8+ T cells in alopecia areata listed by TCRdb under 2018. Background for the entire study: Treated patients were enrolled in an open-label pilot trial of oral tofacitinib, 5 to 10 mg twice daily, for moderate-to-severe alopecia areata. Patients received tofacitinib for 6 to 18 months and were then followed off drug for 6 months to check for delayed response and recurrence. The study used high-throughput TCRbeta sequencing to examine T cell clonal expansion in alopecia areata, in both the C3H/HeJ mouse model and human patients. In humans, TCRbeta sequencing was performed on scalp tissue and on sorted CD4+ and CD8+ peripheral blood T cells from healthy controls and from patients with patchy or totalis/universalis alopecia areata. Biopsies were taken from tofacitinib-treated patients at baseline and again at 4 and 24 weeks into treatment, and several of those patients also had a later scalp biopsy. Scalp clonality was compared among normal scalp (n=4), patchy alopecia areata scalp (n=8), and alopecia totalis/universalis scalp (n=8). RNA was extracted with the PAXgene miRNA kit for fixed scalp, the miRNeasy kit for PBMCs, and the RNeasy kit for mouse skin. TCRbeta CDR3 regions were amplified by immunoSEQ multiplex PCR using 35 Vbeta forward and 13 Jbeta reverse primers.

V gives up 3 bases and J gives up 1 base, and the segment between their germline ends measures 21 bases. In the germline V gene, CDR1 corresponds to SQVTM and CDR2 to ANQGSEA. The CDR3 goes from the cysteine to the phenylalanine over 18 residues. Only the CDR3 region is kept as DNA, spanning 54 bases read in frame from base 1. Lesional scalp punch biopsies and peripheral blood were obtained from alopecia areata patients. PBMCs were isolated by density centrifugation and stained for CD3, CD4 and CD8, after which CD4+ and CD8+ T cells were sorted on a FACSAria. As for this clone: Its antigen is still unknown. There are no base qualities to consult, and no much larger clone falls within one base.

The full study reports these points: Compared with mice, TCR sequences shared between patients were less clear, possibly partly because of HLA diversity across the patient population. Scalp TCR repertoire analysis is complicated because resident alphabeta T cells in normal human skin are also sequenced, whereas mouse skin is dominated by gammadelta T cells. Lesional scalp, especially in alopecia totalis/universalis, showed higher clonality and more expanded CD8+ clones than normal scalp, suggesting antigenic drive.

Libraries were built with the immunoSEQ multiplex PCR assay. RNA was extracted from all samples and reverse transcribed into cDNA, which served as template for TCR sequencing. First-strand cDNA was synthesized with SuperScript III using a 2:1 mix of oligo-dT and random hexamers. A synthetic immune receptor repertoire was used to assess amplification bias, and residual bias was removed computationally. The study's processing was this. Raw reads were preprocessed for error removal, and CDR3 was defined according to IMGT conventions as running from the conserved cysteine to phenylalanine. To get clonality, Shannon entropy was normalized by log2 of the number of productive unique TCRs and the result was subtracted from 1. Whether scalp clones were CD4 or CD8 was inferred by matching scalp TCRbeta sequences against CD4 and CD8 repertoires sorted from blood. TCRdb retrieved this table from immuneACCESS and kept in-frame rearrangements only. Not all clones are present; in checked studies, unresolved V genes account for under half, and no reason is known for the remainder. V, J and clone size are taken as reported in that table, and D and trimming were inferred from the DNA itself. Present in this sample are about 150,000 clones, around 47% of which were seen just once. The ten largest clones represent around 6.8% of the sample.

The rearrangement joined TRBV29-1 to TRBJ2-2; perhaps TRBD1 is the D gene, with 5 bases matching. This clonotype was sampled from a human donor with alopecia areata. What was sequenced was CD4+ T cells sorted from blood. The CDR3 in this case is CSVDPPTRTRGNTGELFF. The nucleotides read TGCAGCGTTGATCCCCCTACCCGGACAAGGGGGAACACCGGGGAGCTGTTTTTT.